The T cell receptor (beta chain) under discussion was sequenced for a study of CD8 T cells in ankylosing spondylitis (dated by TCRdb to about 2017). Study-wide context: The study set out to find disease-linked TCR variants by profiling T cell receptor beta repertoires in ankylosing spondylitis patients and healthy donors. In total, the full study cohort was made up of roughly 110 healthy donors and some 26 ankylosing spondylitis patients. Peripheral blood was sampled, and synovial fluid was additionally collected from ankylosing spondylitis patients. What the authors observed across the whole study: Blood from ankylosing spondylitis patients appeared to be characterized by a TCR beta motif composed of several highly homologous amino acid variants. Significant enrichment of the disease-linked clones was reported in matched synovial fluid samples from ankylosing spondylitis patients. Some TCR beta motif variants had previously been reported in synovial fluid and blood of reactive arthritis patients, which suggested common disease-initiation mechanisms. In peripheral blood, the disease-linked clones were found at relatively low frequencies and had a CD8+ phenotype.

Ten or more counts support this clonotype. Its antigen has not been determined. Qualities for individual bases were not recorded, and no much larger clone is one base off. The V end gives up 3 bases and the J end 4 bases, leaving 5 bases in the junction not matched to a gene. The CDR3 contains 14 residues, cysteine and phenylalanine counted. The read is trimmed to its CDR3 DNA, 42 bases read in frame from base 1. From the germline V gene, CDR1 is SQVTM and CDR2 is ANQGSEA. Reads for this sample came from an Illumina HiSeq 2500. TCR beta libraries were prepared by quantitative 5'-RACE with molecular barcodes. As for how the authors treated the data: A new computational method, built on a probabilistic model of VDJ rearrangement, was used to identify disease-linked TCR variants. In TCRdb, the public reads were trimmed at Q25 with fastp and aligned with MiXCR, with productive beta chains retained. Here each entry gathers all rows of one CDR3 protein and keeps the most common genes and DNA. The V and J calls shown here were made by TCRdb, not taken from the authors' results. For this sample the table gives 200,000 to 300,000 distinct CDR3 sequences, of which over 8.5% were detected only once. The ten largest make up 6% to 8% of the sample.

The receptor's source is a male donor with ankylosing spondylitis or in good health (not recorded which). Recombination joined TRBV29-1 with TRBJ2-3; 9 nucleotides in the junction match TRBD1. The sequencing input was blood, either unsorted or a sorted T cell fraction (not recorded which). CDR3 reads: CSVEPGQGADTQYF. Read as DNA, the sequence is TGCAGCGTTGAGCCGGGACAGGGAGCAGATACGCAGTATTTT.